This T cell receptor (beta chain) was obtained from a study of blood T cell repertoires in COVID-19. Study-wide context: The United States, Italy and Spain were the sources of the acute and convalescent COVID-19 samples.

Per the original data handling: Estimation of nucleated cell counts was performed using reference gene primer amplification. This table comes from immunoSEQ multiplex PCR, and its TCRdb copy is limited to in-frame clones, with some not included. V, J and clone size reflect that table, while D and trimming were determined from the DNA. Counted here are approximately 53,000 clones, approximately 88% occurring once; the ten biggest clones make up around a quarter. The sample consisted of peripheral blood. This sequence was found in a human donor in a cohort sampled during active COVID-19.

The CDR3 DNA is TGTGCCAGCAGCCAAGCCGGTAGCGGGAGGGCCGGGGAGCTGTTTTTT. It is translated as CASSQAGSGRAGELFF. This rearrangement joins TRBV3-1 (or the pseudogene TRBV3-2) to TRBJ2-2, with 11 positions matching TRBD2. J was trimmed by 6 bases and V by 1 base; bases with no gene match: 4. Germline CDR1 LGHDT, CDR2 YNNKEL (reference sequence). The CDR3 is 16 amino acids.